These 22 T cell receptor beta chains originate from one sample sequenced in a study of beta chain features in type 1 diabetes. Investigators reverse transcribed all isolated RNA, so they sequenced expressed TCRB transcripts. Profiling relied on immunoSEQ multiplex PCR, and the TCRdb table lists in-frame clones only, not all of them. The sample gives 150,000 to 180,000 clones, approximately 8.1% of which show up once; 0.65% is in the top ten. Specimen: central memory CD4+ T cells from blood. The receptors were gathered from a young man in good health.

This clone was detected only a few times. The rearrangement links TRBV28 to TRBJ2-3, with 7 bases aligning to TRBD2. J was trimmed by 5 bases and V by 7 bases; bases with no gene match: 15. Germline assignment: CDR1 MDHEN and CDR2 SYDVKM. This CDR3 region has 16 residues. CDR3: CASNSVRGRHEDTQYF. In nucleotides, the CDR3 is TGTGCCAGCAATTCGGTGCGGGGGAGACACGAAGATACGCAGTATTTT.

The sample holds a few counts of this clone. The CDR3 DNA sequence: TGTGCCAGCAGCTTAGACACAGGGACCCCGGATGGCTACACCTTC. Encoded protein: CASSLDTGTPDGYTF. The rearrangement uses TRBV7-2 and TRBJ1-2; D may be TRBD1 (6 bases). This CDR3 is 15 amino acids long. Germline V lookup: CDR1 SGHTA, CDR2 FQGNSA. Trimming took off 1 base at V and 6 bases at J, with 15 bases between the two ends.

The chain links TRBV5-1 to TRBJ2-7, with TRBD1 matching 8 bases. The CDR3 has 14 amino acids. The trim removed 4 bases at V and 6 bases at J, leaving 9 bases unmatched. The germline V gene has CDR1 SGHRS and CDR2 YFSETQ. The DNA for the CDR3 is TGCGCCAGCAGCATGACAGGGGACAGCGTCGAGCAGTACTTC. Translated: CASSMTGDSVEQYF.

The V and J genes are TRBV28 and TRBJ1-1, with a weak D call TRBD1 (6 bases). V lost 9 bases, J lost 5 bases, and 19 bases lay in between. Looked up from germline, CDR1 is MDHEN and CDR2 is SYDVKM. The CDR3 is 14 amino acids. CDR3 nucleotides: TGTGCCAGTCCCCCGGGGGGGGCTAGGACTGAAGCTTTCTTT. Translation gives CASPPGGARTEAFF.

The chain links TRBV7-2 to TRBJ1-4; D gene uncertain. The germline V and J ends were trimmed by 5 bases and 8 bases, with 9 bases remaining between them. Germline CDR1 SGHTA, CDR2 FQGNSA. This CDR3 contains 12 residues. DNA of the CDR3: TGTGCCAGCAGCCCCGACATAGAAAAACTGTTTTTT. Protein product: CASSPDIEKLFF.

This clone was seen only a few times. V is TRBV15 and J is TRBJ2-3; a possible D gene is TRBD1 (6 bases). The germline V gene has CDR1 LNHNV and CDR2 YYDKDF (reference sequence). V was clipped by 2 bases and J by 3 bases, with 6 bases between them. The length of the CDR3 is 13 residues. The DNA of the CDR3 is TGTGCCACCAGCAGAAGGGGGACAGATACGCAGTATTTT. Translating gives CATSRRGTDTQYF.

This clone occurred a few times. The junction departs from germline at one end; a sequencing error may be responsible. This chain joins TRBV11-1 and TRBJ2-7; TRBD1 agrees at 8 bases. Germline V CDR1 and CDR2: SGHAT, FQDESV (reference sequence). This CDR3 contains 13 residues. The CDR3 sequence: CASSLGPDRVRGF. CDR3 nucleotide sequence: TGTGCCAGCAGCTTAGGCCCGGACAGGGTTCGGGGCTTC.

The table lists this clone with a few counts. This chain links TRBV11-1 with TRBJ2-3; no clear D gene. The ends were cut back, 8 bases at V and 2 bases at J, with 14 bases in the middle. The CDR3 is 14 amino acids. Per germline, CDR1 SGHAT and CDR2 FQDESV (reference sequence). CDR3 nucleotides: TGTGCCAGCGGCCTGCAAGACACCACAGATACGCAGTATTTT. It yields the protein CASGLQDTTDTQYF.

This clone was detected only a few times. The chain couples TRBV28 to TRBJ1-1, with D maybe TRBD1 (6 bases). CDR1 MDHEN and CDR2 SYDVKM come from the germline V gene. The CDR3 is 14 residues long. Trimming pared 4 bases from V and 1 base from J, leaving 10 bases between. This CDR3 reads CASSSPTGNTEAFF. The CDR3 DNA reads as TGTGCCAGCAGTTCGCCGACAGGGAACACTGAAGCTTTCTTT.

The gene calls are TRBV7-9 and TRBJ1-2, with a weak D call TRBD1 (5 bases). Germline CDR1 is SEHNR and CDR2 is FQNEAQ (reference sequence). The CDR3 runs to 16 residues. V was shortened by 4 bases and J by 0 bases, with 15 bases between the two germline ends. CDR3 residues: CASSYITLTANYGYTF. DNA of the CDR3: TGTGCCAGCAGCTACATAACCCTGACAGCTAACTATGGCTACACCTTC.

This clone was recorded many times. J is TRBJ2-3 and V is TRBV9; D might be TRBD2 (5 bases). Germline assignment: CDR1 SGDLS and CDR2 YYNGEE. The V end was cut by 4 bases, the J end by 2 bases, with 14 bases between. This CDR3 has 15 residues. The CDR3 nucleotides are TGTGCCAGCAGCCCCGGGGTATCTTACACAGATACGCAGTATTTT. Protein product: CASSPGVSYTDTQYF.

This chain joins TRBV29-1 and TRBJ1-5; D may be TRBD1 (6 bases). Trimming took off 2 bases at V and 1 base at J, with 9 bases between the two ends. CDR1 is SQVTM and CDR2 is ANQGSEA in the germline V gene. The CDR3 contains 14 residues. The CDR3 sequence is CSVELGGSNQPQHF. The CDR3 coding sequence is TGCAGCGTTGAATTAGGGGGAAGCAATCAGCCCCAGCATTTT.

This clone was picked up a small number of times. V gene TRBV7-2 combines with J gene TRBJ2-7, with D possibly being TRBD2 (5 bases). The V gene's germline CDR1 is SGHTA and CDR2 FQGNSA. Trimming stripped 5 bases from V and 2 bases from J, with 13 bases between. This CDR3 contains 14 residues. The CDR3 DNA sequence: TGTGCCAGCAGCCCAGCCCAGCGGACCTACGAGCAGTACTTC. It yields the protein CASSPAQRTYEQYF.

The chain recombines TRBV6-4 with TRBJ1-6, with 7 bases identical to TRBD1. This CDR3 has 13 amino acids. CDR1 is MRHNA, CDR2 SNTAGT, per germline. Trimming cost V 3 bases and J 7 bases; bases outside gene matches: 0. Here the CDR3 reads CASSEGQNSPLHF. As DNA, the CDR3 is TGTGCCAGCAGTGAGGGACAGAATTCACCCCTCCACTTT.

This clone was recorded a few times. This rearrangement joins TRBV7-9 to TRBJ2-7, with 12 bases identical to TRBD2. Per germline, CDR1 SEHNR and CDR2 FQNEAQ (reference sequence). The CDR3 consists of 17 residues. Unmatched junction bases numbered 7, after V lost 4 bases and J lost 0 bases. CDR3 amino acids: CASSSSKTSGSSYEQYF. For the CDR3, the DNA is TGTGCCAGCAGCTCGTCTAAGACTAGCGGGAGCTCCTACGAGCAGTACTTC.

This clone showed up just a few times. The rearrangement joins TRBV7-2 to TRBJ2-7, with 7 bases identical to TRBD1. Germline V gene data show CDR1 as SGHTA and CDR2 as FQGNSA. J gave up 2 bases and V 6 bases, and 10 bases lay outside the gene matches. The CDR3 loop spans 15 amino acids. The CDR3 is CASRDDRALTYEQYF. The CDR3 DNA reads TGTGCCAGCAGGGACGACAGGGCCCTTACCTACGAGCAGTACTTC.

Only a few counts were recorded for this clone. The chain combines TRBV19 with TRBJ2-7, with TRBD1 identical over 9 bases. The CDR3 is 15 residues long. The germline V gene encodes CDR1 LNHDA and CDR2 SQIVND (reference sequence). J gave up 7 bases and V 6 bases, and 13 bases lay outside the gene matches. CDR3 nucleotides: TGTGCCAGTAGCAAGGGGACAGGGAATACCGGGGAGCAGTACTTC. The encoded protein is CASSKGTGNTGEQYF. The full variable domain, with the rest looked up from reference TRBV19 and TRBJ2-7, is DGGITQSPKYLFRKEGQNVTLSCEQNLNHDAMYWYRQDPGQGLRLIYYSQIVNDFQKGDIAEGYSVSREKKESFPLTVTSAQKNPTAFYLCASSKGTGNTGEQYFGPGTRLTVT.

The CDR3 DNA follows: TGTGCCAGCAGTAACGGACAGAACGAAGCTTTCTTT. Translating gives CASSNGQNEAFF. The chain employs TRBV28 and TRBJ1-1, with TRBD1 as a possible D gene (6 bases). Germline V lookup: CDR1 MDHEN, CDR2 SYDVKM. This CDR3 is built from 12 residues. The V end was cut by 5 bases, the J end by 8 bases, with 12 bases between.

The V call is TRBV2, the J call TRBJ1-5; D is undetermined. V lost 3 bases, J lost 6 bases, and 12 bases lay in between. CDR1 SNHLY and CDR2 FYNNEI come from the germline V gene. The CDR3 loop spans 14 amino acids. The CDR3 loop reads CASSEGSGGQPQHF. The CDR3 region has the DNA TGTGCCAGCAGTGAGGGGTCCGGAGGTCAGCCCCAGCATTTT.

This clone was seen a few times. The chain joins TRBV4-2 to TRBJ2-5; D is undetermined. The CDR3 contains 13 residues. Germline assignment: CDR1 LGHNA and CDR2 YNFKEQ. The V gene lost 2 bases and the J gene lost 2 bases, with 6 bases spanning the gap. The CDR3 loop reads CASSQRFQETQYF. Written as DNA, the CDR3 is TGTGCCAGCAGCCAACGTTTTCAAGAGACCCAGTACTTC.

This clone was seen only a few times. The genes are TRBV7-9 and TRBJ2-5; D gene ambiguous. The CDR3 runs to 14 residues. V lost 1 base and J lost 2, with 8 bases in between. CDR1 and CDR2 from the germline V gene are SEHNR and FQNEAQ (reference sequence). The CDR3 sequence: CASSLGFSQETQYF. The CDR3 nucleotides are TGTGCCAGCAGCTTAGGCTTCAGTCAAGAGACCCAGTACTTC.

In its sample, this clone was seen many times. This chain connects TRBV5-1 to TRBJ2-3, with TRBD2 identical over 9 bases. The V and J ends lost 2 bases and 6 bases, in that order; junction bases with no gene match: 4. Per the germline V gene, CDR1 is SGHRS and CDR2 is YFSETQ. The CDR3 consists of 14 residues. CDR3: CASSFAGGSDTQYF. CDR3 in DNA: TGCGCCAGCAGCTTCGCGGGAGGGTCGGATACGCAGTATTTT.